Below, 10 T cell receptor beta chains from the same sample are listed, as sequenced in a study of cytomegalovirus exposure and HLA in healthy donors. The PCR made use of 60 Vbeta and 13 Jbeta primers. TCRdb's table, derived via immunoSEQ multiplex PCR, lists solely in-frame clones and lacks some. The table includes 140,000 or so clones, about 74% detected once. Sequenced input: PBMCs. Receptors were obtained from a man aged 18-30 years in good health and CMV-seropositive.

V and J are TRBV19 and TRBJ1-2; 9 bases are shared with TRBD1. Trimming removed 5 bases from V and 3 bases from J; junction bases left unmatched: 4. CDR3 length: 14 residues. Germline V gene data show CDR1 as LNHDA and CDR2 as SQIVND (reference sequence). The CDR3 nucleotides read TGTGCCAGTAGTCCATGGACAGGGGACTATGGCTACACCTTC. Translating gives CASSPWTGDYGYTF.

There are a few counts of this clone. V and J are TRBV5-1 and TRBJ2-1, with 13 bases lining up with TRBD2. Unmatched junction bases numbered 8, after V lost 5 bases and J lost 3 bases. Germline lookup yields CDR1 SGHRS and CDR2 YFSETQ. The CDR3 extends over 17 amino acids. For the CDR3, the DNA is TGCGCCAGCAGGTCCGGGACTAGCGGGGAAATCTACAATGAGCAGTTCTTC. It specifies CASRSGTSGEIYNEQFF.

The CDR3 region has the DNA TGTGCCAGCTCACCACCCCTTGCCAGGGGGGAGACCCAGTACTTC. This translates into CASSPPLARGETQYF. The gene calls are TRBV18 and TRBJ2-5, with 7 positions matching TRBD1. The CDR3 covers 15 residues. Germline values: CDR1 KGHSH, CDR2 LQKENI. J gave up 5 bases and V 0 bases, and 6 bases lay outside the gene matches.

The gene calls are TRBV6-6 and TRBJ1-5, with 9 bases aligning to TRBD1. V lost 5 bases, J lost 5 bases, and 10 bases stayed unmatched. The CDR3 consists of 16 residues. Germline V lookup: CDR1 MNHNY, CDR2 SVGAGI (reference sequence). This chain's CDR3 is CASSLAGQGDHQPQHF. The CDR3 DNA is TGTGCCAGCAGTCTGGCGGGACAGGGTGACCATCAGCCCCAGCATTTT.

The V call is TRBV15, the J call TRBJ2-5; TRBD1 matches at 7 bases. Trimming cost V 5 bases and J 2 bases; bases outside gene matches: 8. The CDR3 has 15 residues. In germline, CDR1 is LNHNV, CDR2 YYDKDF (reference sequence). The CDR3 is CATSLNRDSQETQYF. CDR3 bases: TGTGCCACCAGCTTAAACCGGGACAGTCAAGAGACCCAGTACTTC.

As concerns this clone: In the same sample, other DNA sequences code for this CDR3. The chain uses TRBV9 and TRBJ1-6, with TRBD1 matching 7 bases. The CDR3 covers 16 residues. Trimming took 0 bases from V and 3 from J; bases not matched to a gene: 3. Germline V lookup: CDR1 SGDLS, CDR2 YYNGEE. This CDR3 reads CASSVGGGGYNSPLHF. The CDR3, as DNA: TGTGCCAGCAGCGTAGGAGGGGGCGGCTATAATTCACCCCTCCACTTT.

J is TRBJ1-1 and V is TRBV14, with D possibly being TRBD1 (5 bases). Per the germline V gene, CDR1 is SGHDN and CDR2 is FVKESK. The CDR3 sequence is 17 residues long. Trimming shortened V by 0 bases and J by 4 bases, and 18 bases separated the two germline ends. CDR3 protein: CASSQDLGAGRTTEAFF. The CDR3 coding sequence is TGTGCCAGCAGCCAAGATCTCGGGGCAGGGAGGACCACTGAAGCTTTCTTT.

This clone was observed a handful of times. CDR3 protein: CASSLIGGGLGYTF. The CDR3 bases are TGTGCCAGCAGTCTAATCGGGGGTGGTCTTGGCTACACCTTC. This sequence joins TRBV28 and TRBJ1-2; perhaps TRBD1 as D (5 bases). This CDR3 has 14 amino acids. Trimming removed 5 bases at V and 7 bases at J, with 17 bases between. Germline CDR1 reads MDHEN; CDR2 reads SYDVKM.

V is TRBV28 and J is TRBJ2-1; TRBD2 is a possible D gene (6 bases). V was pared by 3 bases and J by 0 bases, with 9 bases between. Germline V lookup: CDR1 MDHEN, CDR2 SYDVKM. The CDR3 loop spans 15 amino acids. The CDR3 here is CASSFSGFSYNEQFF. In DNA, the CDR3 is TGTGCCAGCAGTTTCAGCGGGTTCTCCTACAATGAGCAGTTCTTC. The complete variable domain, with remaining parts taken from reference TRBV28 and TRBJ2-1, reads DVKVTQSSRYLVKRTGEKVFLECVQDMDHENMFWYRQDPGLGLRLIYFSYDVKMKEKGDIPEGYSVSREKKERFSLILESASTNQTSMYLCASSFSGFSYNEQFFGPGTRLTVL.

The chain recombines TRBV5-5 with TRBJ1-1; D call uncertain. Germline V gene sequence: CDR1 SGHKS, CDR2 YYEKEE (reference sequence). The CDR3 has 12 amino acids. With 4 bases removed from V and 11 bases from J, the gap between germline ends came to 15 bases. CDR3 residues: CASSPYLEEAFF. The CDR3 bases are TGTGCCAGCAGCCCCTACTTGGAGGAGGCTTTCTTT.